This T cell receptor beta chain was observed in a study of T-cell reconstitution after alpha-beta-depleted transplantation in children. A TCRbeta library incorporating unique molecular identifiers was prepared. TCRdb called the PCR reads again in MiXCR, with one record for every CDR3 protein. The data show around 240,000 distinct CDR3 sequences, with 9% to 10% seen just once and around 5% held by the top ten. This clonotype was observed at least ten times. Germline V gene data show CDR1 as SGHDT and CDR2 as YYEEEE. V was clipped by 1 base and J by 1 base, with 10 bases between them. The CDR3 is made up of 15 amino acids.

The sequence was collected from a human donor who donated a stem cell graft to a child with SCID. The sequences come from PBMCs from the stem cell graft donor, collected from the stem cell graft. V usage is TRBV5-6 and J usage is TRBJ2-3; D unresolved. The CDR3 sequence: CASSLTVGRTDTQYF. In DNA form, the CDR3 reads TGTGCCAGCAGCTTGACTGTGGGTCGCACAGATACGCAGTATTTT.